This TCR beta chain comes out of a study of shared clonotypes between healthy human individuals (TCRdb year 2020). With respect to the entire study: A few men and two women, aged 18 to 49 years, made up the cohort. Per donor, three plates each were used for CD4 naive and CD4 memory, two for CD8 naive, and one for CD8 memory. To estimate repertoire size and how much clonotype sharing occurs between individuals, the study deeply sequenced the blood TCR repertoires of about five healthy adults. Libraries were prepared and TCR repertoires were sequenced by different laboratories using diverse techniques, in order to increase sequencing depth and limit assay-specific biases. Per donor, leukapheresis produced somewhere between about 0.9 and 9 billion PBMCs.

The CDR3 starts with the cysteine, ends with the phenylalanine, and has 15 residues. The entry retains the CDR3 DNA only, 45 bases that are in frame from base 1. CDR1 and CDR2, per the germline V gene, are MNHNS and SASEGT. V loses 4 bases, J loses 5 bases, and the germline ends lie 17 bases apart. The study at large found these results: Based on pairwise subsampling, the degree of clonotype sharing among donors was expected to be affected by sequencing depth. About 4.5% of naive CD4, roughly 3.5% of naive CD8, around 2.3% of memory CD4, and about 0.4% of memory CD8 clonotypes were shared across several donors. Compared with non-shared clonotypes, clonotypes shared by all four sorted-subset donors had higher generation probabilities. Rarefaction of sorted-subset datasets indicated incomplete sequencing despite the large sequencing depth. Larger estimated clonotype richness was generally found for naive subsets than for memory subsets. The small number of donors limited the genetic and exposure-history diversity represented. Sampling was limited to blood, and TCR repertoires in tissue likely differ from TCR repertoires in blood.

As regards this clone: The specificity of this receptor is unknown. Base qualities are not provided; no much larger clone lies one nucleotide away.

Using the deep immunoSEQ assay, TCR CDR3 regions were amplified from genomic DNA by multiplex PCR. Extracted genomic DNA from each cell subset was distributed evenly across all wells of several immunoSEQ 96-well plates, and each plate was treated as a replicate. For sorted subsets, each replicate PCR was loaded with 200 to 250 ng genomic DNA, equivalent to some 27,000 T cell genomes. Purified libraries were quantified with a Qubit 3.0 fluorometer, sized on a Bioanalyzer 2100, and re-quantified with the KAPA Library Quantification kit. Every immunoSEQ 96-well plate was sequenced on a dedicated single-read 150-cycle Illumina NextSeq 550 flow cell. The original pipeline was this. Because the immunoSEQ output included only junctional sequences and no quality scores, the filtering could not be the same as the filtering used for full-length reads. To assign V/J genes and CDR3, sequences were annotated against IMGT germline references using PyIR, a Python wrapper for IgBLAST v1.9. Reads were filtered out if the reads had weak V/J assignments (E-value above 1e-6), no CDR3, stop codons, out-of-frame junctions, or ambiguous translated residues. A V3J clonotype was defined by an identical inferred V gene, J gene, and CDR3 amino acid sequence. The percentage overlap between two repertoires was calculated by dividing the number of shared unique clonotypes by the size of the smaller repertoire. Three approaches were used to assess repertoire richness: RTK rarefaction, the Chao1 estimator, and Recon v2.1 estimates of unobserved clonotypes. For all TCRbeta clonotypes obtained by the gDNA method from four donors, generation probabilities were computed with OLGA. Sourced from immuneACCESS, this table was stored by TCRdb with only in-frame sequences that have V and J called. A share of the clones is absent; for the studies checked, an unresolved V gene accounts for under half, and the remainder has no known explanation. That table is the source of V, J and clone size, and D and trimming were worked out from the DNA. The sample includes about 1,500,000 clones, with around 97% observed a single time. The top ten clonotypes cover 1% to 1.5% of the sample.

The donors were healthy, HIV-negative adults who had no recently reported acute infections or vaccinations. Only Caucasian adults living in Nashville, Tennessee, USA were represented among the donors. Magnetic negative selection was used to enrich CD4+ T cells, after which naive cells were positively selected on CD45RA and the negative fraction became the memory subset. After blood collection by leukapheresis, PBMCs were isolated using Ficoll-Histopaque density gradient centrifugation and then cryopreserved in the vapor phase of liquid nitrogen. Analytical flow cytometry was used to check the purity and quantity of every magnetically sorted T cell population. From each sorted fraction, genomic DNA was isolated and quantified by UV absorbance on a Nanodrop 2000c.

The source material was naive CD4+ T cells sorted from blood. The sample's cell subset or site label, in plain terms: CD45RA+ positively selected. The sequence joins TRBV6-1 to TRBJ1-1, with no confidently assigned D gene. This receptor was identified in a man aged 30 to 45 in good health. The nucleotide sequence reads TGTGCCAGCAGTGGCGACTCCTTTGCAGGTACTGAAGCTTTCTTT. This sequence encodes CASSGDSFAGTEAFF.